This T cell receptor (beta chain) was identified during a study of blood T cell repertoires in COVID-19 (dated by TCRdb to the early 2020s). For context, the study as a whole: Samples covering the acute and convalescent phases of COVID-19 were provided by collaborators in the United States, Italy and Spain. The samples were drawn from two sources: the first 160 participants of the ongoing ImmuneRACE study, and 1,000 to 1,500 subjects contributed by 6 global collaborators. The repertoires were released in a freely available public database intended as a resource for research on the immune response to SARS-CoV-2. The material from the prospective study consisted of cDNA or gDNA derived from T cells, B-cell-depleted T cells, or PBMCs. Subjects who had been exposed to COVID-19, were actively infected with it, or had recovered from it provided the deeply sampled blood TCRbeta repertoires that made up the dataset. Where HLA class I and class II types were available, the types were taken from metadata supplied by the sample provider, not from assay-based typing. The sample metadata nearly always contained a de-identified subject ID, COVID-19 status, age in years and sex. Overall study results and their limits: The amount of clinical and demographic metadata varied by source and participant and was provided uncurated.

From the germline V gene, CDR1 is MNHEY and CDR2 is SVGEGT. V drops 6 bases and J drops 7 bases, leaving 18 bases in between. From the cysteine up to the phenylalanine, the CDR3 has a length of 15 residues. CDR3 DNA only is kept here, 45 bases in frame from base 1. The immunoSEQ Assay, a bias-controlled multiplex PCR, was used to amplify TCRbeta CDR3 regions from genomic DNA. As for the original processing: The number of nucleated cells in each sample was estimated by amplification of reference gene primers within the assay. Sequence reads were collapsed and filtered to measure the absolute abundance of every unique TCRbeta CDR3 rearrangement. For each sample, productive Simpson clonality was calculated by taking the square root of Simpson's diversity index across productive rearrangements. Held by TCRdb, this immuneACCESS table contains in-frame sequences only and omits some clones. Under half of the omission traces to an unresolved V gene where checked; the cause of the rest is unknown. That table gives V, J and clone size, and the DNA gave D and trimming. The sample includes 350,000 to 400,000 clones, with 90% to 95% observed a single time. Over 0.7% of the sample goes to the ten largest clones.

Enrolling through a virtual design, the prospective study's participants ranged in age from roughly 18 to 90 years and lived across 24 United States geographic areas. Cohort assignment in the prospective study relied on participant-reported clinical history from a screening survey and a study questionnaire. Exposed participants had been in contact with someone with a PCR-confirmed or clinician-diagnosed COVID-19 case within 2 weeks of study entry. Each participant in the prospective study had whole blood, serum and a nasopharyngeal or oropharyngeal swab collected by mobile phlebotomists. Participants in the prospective study had the option to provide additional blood draws and questionnaires over a roughly two-month period. Before DNA extraction, blood samples from the prospective study were shipped at room temperature or frozen. Details on this clone: No cognate antigen has been identified for it. No qualities accompany the bases; no much larger clone lies one base away.

In this chain, TRBV6-2 or TRBV6-3 is recombined with TRBJ1-4; possibly the D gene is TRBD1, per 6 matching bases. The specimen sequenced was PBMCs or T cells enriched from blood (not recorded which). This clonotype was sampled from a woman aged 40 to 49 who had been exposed to COVID-19. The DNA is as follows: TGTGCCAGCAGCCATACCGGGACAAAAAGTGAAAAACTGTTTTTT. The resulting protein is CASSHTGTKSEKLFF.